Below, 28 T cell receptor beta chains from the same sample are listed, as sequenced in a study of response to subunit inactivated influenza vaccine. One entry per CDR3 protein results from TCRdb running MiXCR on the RT-PCR reads. The sample has about 780,000 distinct CDR3 sequences, approximately 17% seen once; the top ten hold roughly a tenth. The sequenced sample was PBMCs from blood, obtained more than 4 days after vaccination. The source of these receptors is a man in his fifties who received an inactivated influenza vaccine.

V gene TRBV7-8 combines with J gene TRBJ2-3; D possibly uses TRBD1 or TRBD2 (6 bases each). The germline V gene encodes CDR1 SGHVS and CDR2 FQNEAQ. The CDR3 contains 17 residues. Trimming stripped 5 bases from V and 3 bases from J, with 21 bases between. This chain's CDR3 is CASSRETGRSATDTQYF. As DNA, the CDR3 is TGTGCCAGCAGCCGTGAAACAGGGAGGAGTGCGACAGATACGCAGTATTTT.

This clonotype was recorded a few times. The chain uses TRBV27 and TRBJ2-7; possibly TRBD1 for D (5 bases). CDR3 length equals 15 residues. With 8 bases removed from V and 5 bases from J, the gap between germline ends came to 22 bases. Germline V gene sequence: CDR1 MNHEY, CDR2 SMNVEV (reference sequence). CDR3 sequence reads: CASSGAGLVFDEQYF. The CDR3 DNA sequence: TGTGCCAGCTCCGGTGCAGGGCTAGTTTTCGACGAGCAGTACTTC.

This clonotype came up many times. The rearrangement uses TRBV7-2 and TRBJ2-1; tentatively, D is TRBD2 (5 bases). Looked up from germline, CDR1 is SGHTA and CDR2 is FQGNSA. V lost 1 base to trimming and J lost 2 bases, with 12 bases between them. This CDR3 comprises 16 residues. The CDR3 region is CASSLVSGDTYNEQFF. Written as DNA, the CDR3 is TGTGCCAGCAGCTTAGTCTCCGGGGATACCTACAATGAGCAGTTCTTC.

This chain links TRBV20-1 with TRBJ2-5; 7 bases match TRBD1. V lost 0 bases, J lost 5 bases, and 9 bases stayed unmatched. The CDR3 runs to 15 residues. CDR1 and CDR2 from the germline V gene are DFQATT and SNEGSKA (reference sequence). As DNA, the CDR3 is TGCAGTGCTAGAGACGCAGCAGGGGGTTCGGAGACCCAGTACTTC. It yields the protein CSARDAAGGSETQYF.

This clonotype was seen more than once but under ten times. The V and J genes are TRBV4-3 and TRBJ1-6, with unresolved D. With 0 bases removed from V and 7 bases from J, the gap between germline ends came to 7 bases. The germline CDR1 and CDR2 sequences are LGHNA and YSLEER. The CDR3 totals 14 residues. The CDR3 nucleotides are TGCGCCAGCAGCCAAGATTTCGGGAATTCACCCCTCCACTTT. Encoded protein: CASSQDFGNSPLHF.

This clonotype was seen only a few times. The V call is TRBV3-1, the J call TRBJ2-7; D may be TRBD1 or TRBD2 (6 bases each). Germline assignment: CDR1 LGHDT and CDR2 YNNKEL (reference sequence). The V end was cut by 4 bases, the J end by 1 base, with 11 bases between. CDR3 length equals 14 residues. The CDR3 DNA sequence: TGTGCCAGCAGCCGGGGGGCCACTTCCTACGAGCAGTACTTC. This gives the protein CASSRGATSYEQYF.

V and J are TRBV10-3 and TRBJ2-3, with 7 bases that match TRBD1. The V segment lost 5 bases and the J segment 4 bases; nucleotides outside the gene matches: 9. Germline V CDR1 and CDR2: ENHRY, SYGVKD. The CDR3 runs to 15 residues. Here the CDR3 reads CAISTTGAGADTQYF. In DNA form, the CDR3 reads TGTGCCATCAGTACAACAGGGGCCGGCGCAGATACGCAGTATTTT.

V usage is TRBV20-1 and J usage is TRBJ2-1, with 8 bases identical to TRBD1. Germline V CDR1 and CDR2: DFQATT, SNEGSKA (reference sequence). V lost 3 bases to trimming and J lost 4 bases; unmatched junction nucleotides: 14. The length of the CDR3 is 17 residues. CDR3 region: CSASREFGQGPYNEQFF. In DNA, the CDR3 is TGCAGTGCTAGCAGGGAGTTCGGACAGGGCCCTTACAATGAGCAGTTCTTC.

This clonotype was recorded at least ten times. This sequence joins TRBV5-1 and TRBJ2-7; D not resolved. V was cut by 4 bases and J by 2 bases, with 13 bases left in between. The CDR3 length is 14 residues. Germline loops: CDR1 SGHRS, CDR2 YFSETQ. The CDR3 DNA follows: TGCGCCAGCAGCACAAGCAGGCCGACCTACGAGCAGTACTTC. Protein product: CASSTSRPTYEQYF.

The J gene is TRBJ1-1, the V gene TRBV28, with D perhaps TRBD1 (6 bases). The CDR3 runs to 13 residues. V lost 6 bases, J lost 11 bases, and 19 bases lay in between. Per the germline V gene, CDR1 is MDHEN and CDR2 is SYDVKM. CDR3 region: CASSFPGGRIAFF. The CDR3 DNA sequence: TGTGCCAGCAGCTTCCCCGGGGGGCGGATTGCTTTCTTT.

This clonotype was observed at least ten times. V is TRBV10-3 and J is TRBJ1-1; tentatively, D is TRBD1 (6 bases). This CDR3 has 15 amino acids. Trimming removed 3 bases from V and 1 base from J, with 12 bases in between. Germline loops: CDR1 ENHRY, CDR2 SYGVKD. The chain's CDR3 is CAISDKGGGNTEAFF. The CDR3, as DNA: TGTGCCATCAGTGATAAGGGGGGGGGGAACACTGAAGCTTTCTTT.

This clonotype came up many times. This chain joins TRBV5-1 and TRBJ1-4, with TRBD1 as a possible D gene (5 bases). Deletions cut 0 bases from V and 3 bases from J, with 6 bases between. Germline V gene lookup returns CDR1 SGHRS and CDR2 YFSETQ. The CDR3 loop spans 14 amino acids. The CDR3 protein is CASSLGTSNEKLFF. The CDR3 DNA reads TGCGCCAGCAGCTTGGGGACATCTAATGAAAAACTGTTTTTT.

The chain has TRBV28 and TRBJ2-1, with 7 bases that match TRBD2. CDR1 is MDHEN and CDR2 is SYDVKM in the germline V gene. This CDR3 region has 17 residues. The trim removed 6 bases at V and 2 bases at J, leaving 13 bases unmatched. The CDR3 region is CASSHSRGEGTYNEQFF. CDR3 in DNA: TGTGCCAGCAGCCACTCCCGGGGGGAGGGTACCTACAATGAGCAGTTCTTC.

The chain couples TRBV20-1 to TRBJ2-7; 7 nucleotides agree with TRBD1. Germline loops: CDR1 DFQATT, CDR2 SNEGSKA (reference sequence). With V trimmed by 4 bases and J by 0 bases, 6 bases remained unmatched. The CDR3 contains 14 residues. CDR3 amino acids: CSATTGVLSYEQYF. The CDR3 coding sequence is TGCAGTGCTACTACAGGGGTCCTCTCCTACGAGCAGTACTTC.

CDR3 bases: TGTGCCAGCAGCCCCCATGGAGACCGGAACACTGAAGCTTTCTTT. Translated, it gives CASSPHGDRNTEAFF. J is TRBJ1-1 and V is TRBV9; D not resolved. The CDR3 extends over 15 amino acids. Germline lookup yields CDR1 SGDLS and CDR2 YYNGEE. V dropped 4 bases and J dropped 1 base, with 14 bases sitting between them.

This clonotype was seen at least ten times. The gene calls are TRBV28 and TRBJ2-1; weak D call: TRBD1 (5 bases). Deletions cut 2 bases from V and 8 bases from J, with 10 bases between. This CDR3 contains 13 residues. CDR1 and CDR2 from the germline V gene are MDHEN and SYDVKM. The CDR3 spells CASSLQGFYEQFF. DNA for the CDR3: TGTGCCAGCAGTTTACAGGGATTCTATGAGCAGTTCTTC.

The rearrangement joins TRBV20-1 to TRBJ2-1; TRBD2 might be the D (5 bases). The V and J ends lost 7 bases and 7 bases respectively, with 8 bases between them. Germline lookup yields CDR1 DFQATT and CDR2 SNEGSKA (reference sequence). The CDR3 sequence is 10 residues long. CDR3 nucleotide sequence: TGCAGTGGTGGGGAGAATGAGCAGTTCTTC. Protein sequence: CSGGENEQFF.

This clonotype was counted between two and nine times. The chain recombines TRBV6-2 or TRBV6-3 with TRBJ2-2; 10 bases line up with TRBD2. The CDR3 spans 15 residues. V lost 5 bases, J lost 5 bases, and 5 bases stayed unmatched. Germline V lookup: CDR1 MNHEY, CDR2 SVGEGT. In DNA, the CDR3 is TGTGCCAGCAGTGTTGCGGGACTAGCGACCGGGGAGCTGTTTTTT. This codes for CASSVAGLATGELFF.

This clonotype occurred many times. The chain carries TRBV5-1 and TRBJ2-1; D gene ambiguous. The germline V and J ends were trimmed by 0 bases and 11 bases, with 12 bases remaining between them. Germline assignment: CDR1 SGHRS and CDR2 YFSETQ. The CDR3 extends over 13 amino acids. As DNA, the CDR3 is TGCGCCAGCAGCTTGGAAGGGCAGAGCAAGCAGTTCTTC. Protein sequence: CASSLEGQSKQFF.

The genes are TRBV7-9 and TRBJ2-2; 8 bases fit TRBD2. V was pared by 5 bases and J by 5 bases, with 7 bases of the junction left unmatched. Germline V gives CDR1 SEHNR, CDR2 FQNEAQ (reference sequence). The CDR3 runs to 15 residues. In DNA, the CDR3 is TGTGCCAGCAGCCCCAGTATAGCGGGGACCGGGGAGCTGTTTTTT. Encoded protein: CASSPSIAGTGELFF.

J is TRBJ2-5 and V is TRBV20-1; 8 positions match TRBD1. Germline V CDR1 and CDR2: DFQATT, SNEGSKA (reference sequence). V was pared by 0 bases and J by 5 bases, with 5 bases of the junction left unmatched. The CDR3 contains 14 residues. The CDR3 here is CSARDQGAGETQYF. As DNA, the CDR3 is TGCAGTGCTAGAGATCAGGGGGCGGGGGAGACCCAGTACTTC.

This clonotype was counted between two and nine times. The rearrangement joins TRBV12-3 or TRBV12-4 to TRBJ1-5; D uncertain. With 5 bases removed from V and 6 bases from J, the gap between germline ends came to 8 bases. This CDR3 has 12 amino acids. The CDR3 coding sequence is TGTGCCAGCAGTCCGACGAGTCAGCCCCAGCATTTT. Translating gives CASSPTSQPQHF.

The table lists this clonotype with a few counts. This chain connects TRBV20-1 to TRBJ2-7; the match to TRBD1 covers 9 bases. V lost 4 bases and J lost 5; bases outside the gene matches: 9. This CDR3 has 14 amino acids. Germline lookup yields CDR1 DFQATT and CDR2 SNEGSKA (reference sequence). DNA for the CDR3: TGCAGTGCTATCGCCGGGACAGGGTCTAACGAGCAGTACTTC. It codes for CSAIAGTGSNEQYF.

J is TRBJ2-5 and V is TRBV25-1; either TRBD1 or TRBD2 may supply D (6 bases each). Trimming took 6 bases from V and 0 from J, leaving 17 bases between them. The CDR3 loop spans 16 amino acids. Germline V CDR1 and CDR2: MGHDK, SYGVNS. CDR3 sequence (DNA): TGTGCCAGCAGCCGAGGGGGGACATCGTACCAAGAGACCCAGTACTTC. Translated, it gives CASSRGGTSYQETQYF.

This clonotype was counted ten times or more. V and J are TRBV6-5 and TRBJ1-6; D not certain. This CDR3 is built from 13 residues. V was cut by 0 bases and J by 7 bases, with 4 bases left in between. Germline CDR1 is MNHEY and CDR2 is SVGAGI. CDR3 bases: TGTGCCAGCAGTTACTCGACGAATTCACCCCTCCACTTT. Protein product: CASSYSTNSPLHF.

The rearrangement links TRBV6-1 to TRBJ2-2, with 10 bases fitting TRBD1. The CDR3 is made up of 16 amino acids. CDR1 and CDR2 from the germline V gene are MNHNS and SASEGT. Trimming cost V 7 bases and J 6 bases; bases outside gene matches: 11. The CDR3 sequence is CASTGGGQGSSGELFF. The CDR3 region has the DNA TGTGCCAGCACTGGGGGGGGACAGGGGTCTTCCGGGGAGCTGTTTTTT.

The chain uses TRBV28 and TRBJ2-5; 7 nucleotides match TRBD1. After removal of 3 bases from V and 6 bases from J, the junction contained 7 bases not matched to a gene. This CDR3 has 14 residues. The germline gives CDR1 MDHEN, CDR2 SYDVKM. The CDR3 loop is CASSFLLTGKTQYF. The CDR3 DNA sequence: TGTGCCAGCAGTTTCCTCTTGACAGGGAAGACCCAGTACTTC.

CDR3 residues: CASSYRRGTYNEQFF. The CDR3 region has the DNA TGTGCCAGCAGTTACCGACGAGGGACTTACAATGAGCAGTTCTTC. V gene TRBV28 combines with J gene TRBJ2-1, with D maybe TRBD2 (6 bases). This CDR3 comprises 15 residues. The V end was cut by 4 bases, the J end by 4 bases, with 14 bases between. Per the germline V gene, CDR1 is MDHEN and CDR2 is SYDVKM.